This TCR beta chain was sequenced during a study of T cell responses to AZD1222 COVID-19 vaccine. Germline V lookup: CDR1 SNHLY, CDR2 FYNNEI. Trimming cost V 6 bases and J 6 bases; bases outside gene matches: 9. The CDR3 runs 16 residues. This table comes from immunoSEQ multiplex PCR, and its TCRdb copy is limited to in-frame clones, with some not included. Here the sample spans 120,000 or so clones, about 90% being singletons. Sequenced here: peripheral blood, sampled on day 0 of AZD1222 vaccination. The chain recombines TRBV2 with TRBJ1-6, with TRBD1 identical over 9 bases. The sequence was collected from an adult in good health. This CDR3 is CASRVQGAGVNSPLHF. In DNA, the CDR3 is TGTGCCAGCAGGGTACAGGGGGCTGGGGTTAATTCACCCCTCCACTTT.